This entry is about one T cell receptor beta chain. Its antigen remains unknown. Other nucleotide sequences from this sample produce the same CDR3. This specimen comes from a study of shared clonotypes between healthy human individuals. Study details: Donors had three CD4 naive, three CD4 memory, two CD8 naive and one CD8 memory plate apiece.

General study findings and limits: Owing to a small donor count, the genetic and exposure-history diversity represented was limited. Naive CD4 clonotypes were shared across a few donors at roughly 5%.

The CDR3 is 19 amino acids. V dropped 0 bases and J dropped 4 bases, with 23 bases sitting between them. The germline V gene encodes CDR1 SGHNT and CDR2 YYREEE (reference sequence). Profiling relied on immunoSEQ multiplex PCR, and the TCRdb table lists in-frame clones only, not all of them. The sample lists approximately 250,000 clones; over 60% were seen once. The specimen was memory CD4+ T cells sorted from blood. The subset is: CD45RA-negative fraction. The source of this sequence is a man between 25 and 39 years old in good health. The chain joins TRBV5-4 to TRBJ2-1; D is possibly TRBD2 (6 bases). Here the CDR3 reads CASSLALDGGGKLYNEQFF. The CDR3 DNA is TGTGCCAGCAGCTTGGCCCTTGATGGCGGCGGGAAACTATACAATGAGCAGTTCTTC.